This passage covers 15 T cell receptor beta chains from one sample sequenced in a study of blood T cell repertoires in COVID-19. Assay: immunoSEQ multiplex PCR; the TCRdb copy retains only in-frame clones and omits some. The table has 200,000 to 300,000 clones, around 80% seen once; the top ten hold about 1.9%. The sequenced sample was peripheral blood. Receptors originate from a woman at least 80 years old with acute or convalescent COVID-19.

The chain recombines TRBV25-1 with TRBJ1-3; no clear D. The CDR3 has 16 amino acids. V was shortened by 1 base and J by 0 bases, with 10 bases between the two germline ends. Germline V gives CDR1 MGHDK, CDR2 SYGVNS. The CDR3 region has the DNA TGTGCCAGCAGTGAATTCGGGAGGGACTCTGGAAACACCATATATTTT. Residues: CASSEFGRDSGNTIYF.

V usage is TRBV29-1 and J usage is TRBJ2-5; TRBD2 matches 11 bases. CDR1 SQVTM and CDR2 ANQGSEA come from the germline V gene. The ends lost 6 bases at V and 3 bases at J; junction bases unmatched: 6. The CDR3 extends over 14 amino acids. Here the CDR3 reads CSVIAGGGEETQYF. The CDR3 DNA is TGCAGCGTCATAGCGGGAGGGGGCGAAGAGACCCAGTACTTC. Looking up the rest from reference TRBV29-1 and TRBJ2-5 gives the full variable domain: SAVISQKPSRDICQRGTSLTIQCQVDSQVTMMFWYRQQPGQSLTLIATANQGSEATYESGFVIDKFPISRPNLTFSTLTVSNMSPEDSSIYLCSVIAGGGEETQYFGPGTRLLVL.

This clone showed up just a few times. The V gene is TRBV7-3, the J gene TRBJ2-1; a possible D gene is TRBD2 (5 bases). CDR1 and CDR2 from the germline V gene are SGHTA and FQGTGA. The germline V and J ends were trimmed by 1 base and 3 bases, with 13 bases remaining between them. This CDR3 spans 16 amino acids. The CDR3 DNA reads as TGTGCCAGCAGCTTAATCGGGGAATCGGGCTACAATGAGCAGTTCTTC. This sequence encodes CASSLIGESGYNEQFF.

Only a few counts were recorded for this clone. The genes are TRBV19 and TRBJ2-4; the D gene is possibly TRBD2 (5 bases). The CDR3 has 14 amino acids. V was trimmed by 5 bases and J by 1 base, leaving 9 bases between them. CDR1 and CDR2 from the germline V gene are LNHDA and SQIVND (reference sequence). CDR3 sequence reads: CASSPEVAKNIQYF. Here the CDR3 DNA reads TGTGCCAGTAGTCCGGAGGTTGCCAAAAACATTCAGTACTTC.

The chain joins TRBV6-2 or TRBV6-3 to TRBJ1-1; 8 bases fit TRBD1. Unmatched junction bases numbered 11, after V lost 4 bases and J lost 1 base. CDR3 size: 17 residues. CDR1 is MNHEY, CDR2 SVGEGT, per germline. CDR3 region: CASSSLRQGRANTEAFF. In DNA form, the CDR3 reads TGTGCCAGCAGTTCCCTACGACAGGGGAGGGCGAACACTGAAGCTTTCTTT.

The rearrangement joins TRBV4-1 to TRBJ2-6, with D perhaps TRBD2 (6 bases). The CDR3 length is 18 residues. V gave up 0 bases and J gave up 2 bases, with 14 bases separating them. Germline CDR1 reads MGHRA; CDR2 reads YSYEKL. The CDR3 loop reads CASSQDPAGGTGANVLTF. The CDR3 nucleotides read TGCGCCAGCAGCCAAGACCCGGCAGGAGGGACTGGGGCCAACGTCCTGACTTTC.

The chain uses TRBV7-3 and TRBJ1-5; tentatively, D is TRBD1 (5 bases). Germline-derived CDR1 and CDR2 are SGHTA and FQGTGA. The CDR3 contains 13 residues. Trimming removed 6 bases at V and 6 bases at J, with 12 bases between. CDR3 bases: TGTGCCAGCAGTAGGGGTTTCGGTCAGCCCCAGCATTTT. Translation gives CASSRGFGQPQHF.

The chain recombines TRBV18 with TRBJ1-2; D is possibly TRBD1 (6 bases). V lost 3 bases and J lost 4, with 15 bases in between. The CDR3 length is 15 residues. Per germline, CDR1 KGHSH and CDR2 LQKENI. The chain's CDR3 is CASSPGRQEAYGYTF. CDR3 DNA: TGTGCCAGCTCACCTGGAAGACAGGAGGCCTATGGCTACACCTTC.

CDR3 protein: CASSQVTQGVSGNTIYF. DNA for the CDR3: TGCGCCAGCAGCCAAGTTACACAGGGAGTCTCTGGAAACACCATATATTTT. J is TRBJ1-3 and V is TRBV4-3; D is possibly TRBD1 (6 bases). The germline gives CDR1 LGHNA, CDR2 YSLEER. Trimming pared 1 base from V and 0 bases from J, leaving 13 bases between. The CDR3 has 17 residues.

The gene calls are TRBV5-6 and TRBJ2-5, with 10 bases matching TRBD1. The germline V gene encodes CDR1 SGHDT and CDR2 YYEEEE. The CDR3 consists of 15 residues. J was trimmed by 0 bases and V by 4 bases; bases with no gene match: 3. In nucleotides, the CDR3 is TGTGCCAGCAGCCTGACAGGGGGCAACCAAGAGACCCAGTACTTC. Translating gives CASSLTGGNQETQYF.

The chain combines TRBV5-1 with TRBJ2-4; tentative D call: TRBD1 (6 bases). The CDR3 is made up of 14 amino acids. Trimming removed 0 bases at V and 7 bases at J, with 11 bases between. Germline assignment: CDR1 SGHRS and CDR2 YFSETQ. The CDR3 region is CASSLEGVRNIQYF. The CDR3 nucleotides read TGCGCCAGCAGCTTGGAGGGGGTTCGGAACATTCAGTACTTC.

The V and J genes are TRBV20-1 and TRBJ1-2; D call uncertain. The V and J ends lost 2 bases and 2 bases respectively, with 3 bases between them. The CDR3 sequence is 11 residues long. Germline CDR1 DFQATT, CDR2 SNEGSKA (reference sequence). The CDR3 loop reads CSARRNYGYTF. For the CDR3, the DNA is TGCAGTGCTAGACGGAACTATGGCTACACCTTC.

V usage is TRBV25-1 and J usage is TRBJ1-2; TRBD1 agrees at 7 bases. J was trimmed by 4 bases and V by 2 bases; bases with no gene match: 7. The germline CDR1 and CDR2 sequences are MGHDK and SYGVNS. This CDR3 has 15 amino acids. Written as DNA, the CDR3 is TGTGCCAGCAGTGAACCCGGGACAGATATCTATGGCTACACCTTC. This encodes CASSEPGTDIYGYTF.

The chain combines TRBV2 with TRBJ1-5; a weak D match, TRBD1 (6 bases). CDR1 and CDR2 (germline): SNHLY, FYNNEI. The CDR3 runs to 15 residues. Trimming stripped 4 bases from V and 6 bases from J, with 16 bases between. The CDR3 here is CASSGDTVRPQPQHF. DNA for the CDR3: TGTGCCAGCAGTGGGGACACGGTTAGGCCTCAGCCCCAGCATTTT.

V gene TRBV7-6 combines with J gene TRBJ1-1; D unresolved. This CDR3 is built from 15 residues. The germline V and J ends were trimmed by 4 bases and 2 bases, with 14 bases remaining between them. CDR1 SGHVS and CDR2 FNYEAQ come from the germline V gene. CDR3 sequence (DNA): TGTGCCAGCAGCTCCGGCCCGGGTCGAAACACTGAAGCTTTCTTT. Its translation is CASSSGPGRNTEAFF.